This T cell receptor beta chain was found in a study of T-cell reconstitution after alpha-beta-depleted transplantation in children. Regarding the study as a whole: About two months after transplant, alpha-beta T cells reportedly came from several hundred expanded graft clones.

Per the germline V gene, CDR1 is MNHEY and CDR2 is SVGEGT. The CDR3 sequence is 11 residues long. The V and J ends lost 9 bases and 6 bases respectively, with 10 bases between them. The authors prepared the TCRbeta library with unique molecular identifiers. TCRdb reprocessed the PCR reads via MiXCR and lists one record per CDR3 protein. The sample has roughly 98,000 distinct CDR3 sequences, around 15% seen once. This clonotype showed up just a few times. As yet, its antigen is unknown. The chain couples TRBV6-2 or TRBV6-3 to TRBJ2-3, with unresolved D. The source is a male patient between 2 and 15 years old who had a stem cell transplant for acute lymphoblastic leukemia, so the T cells may come from the graft donor. The sequenced sample was PBMCs, mostly from graft donor cells, obtained 180 days after TCRalphabeta/CD19-depleted stem cell transplant. The CDR3 protein is CASFTPDTQYF. DNA of the CDR3: TGTGCCAGTTTCACCCCGGATACGCAGTATTTT.